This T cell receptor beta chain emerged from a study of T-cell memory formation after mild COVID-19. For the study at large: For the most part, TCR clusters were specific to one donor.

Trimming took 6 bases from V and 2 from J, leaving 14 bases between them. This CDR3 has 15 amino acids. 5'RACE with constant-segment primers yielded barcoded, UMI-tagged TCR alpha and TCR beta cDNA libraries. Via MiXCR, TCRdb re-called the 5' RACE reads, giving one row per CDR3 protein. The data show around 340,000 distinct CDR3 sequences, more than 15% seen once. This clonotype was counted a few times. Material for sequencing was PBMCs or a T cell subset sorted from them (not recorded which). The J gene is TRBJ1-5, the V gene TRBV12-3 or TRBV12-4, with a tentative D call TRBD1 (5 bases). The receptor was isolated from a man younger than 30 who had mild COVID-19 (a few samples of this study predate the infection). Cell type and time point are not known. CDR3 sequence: CASSPSGGGNQPQHF. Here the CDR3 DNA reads TGTGCCAGCAGCCCCAGCGGGGGTGGCAATCAGCCCCAGCATTTT.